This entry describes one TCR beta chain. Its antigen is not known. The protocol was immunoSEQ multiplex PCR, while the TCRdb copy is restricted to in-frame clones and leaves out a portion. The table lists approximately 110,000 clones, roughly 87% of them singletons, with approximately 10% in the top ten. The sample comes from a study of T cell responses to AZD1222 COVID-19 vaccine. General study results and limits: The study reported that nearly half of spike-specific TCRs target unmutated variant regions. Repertoire collection took place solely once the T cell response had peaked. Donors were mostly white British, more females; clonal diversity possibly underestimated. Across spike, vaccine-associated CD4 TCRs were found, dominant at 160-218 and 743-854.

This CDR3 has 14 amino acids. Germline V gene lookup returns CDR1 LGHDT and CDR2 YNNKEL (reference sequence). The trim removed 6 bases at V and 7 bases at J, leaving 3 bases unmatched. The chain recombines TRBV3-1 (or the pseudogene TRBV3-2) with TRBJ1-6, with TRBD1 identical over 10 bases. Sequenced here: peripheral blood, sampled on day 0 of AZD1222 vaccination. The origin of this receptor is an adult in good health. The CDR3 DNA follows: TGTGCCAGCAGATGGGGACAGGGGAATTCACCCCTCCACTTT. Its protein is CASRWGQGNSPLHF.